A selection of T cell receptor beta chains follows, all from one sample in a study of response to subunit inactivated influenza vaccine. Via MiXCR, TCRdb re-called the RT-PCR reads, giving one row per CDR3 protein. This table holds roughly 700,000 distinct CDR3 sequences, approximately 14% found once. The source was PBMCs from blood, collected 14 days before vaccination. The receptors shown here come from a man over 45 who received an inactivated influenza vaccine. CDR3s include the opening cysteine and the closing phenylalanine or tryptophan. The order of the fields is J gene, D gene, clone size, V gene, CDR3 protein, CDR3 DNA. D genes are given only for firm matches. Clone size is given for some rows only: seen once, a few or many times, or a class if the clone is expanded.

TRBJ2-3	.	few	TRBV5-5	CASSLLPGPSTDTQYF	TGTGCCAGCAGCTTGTTGCCGGGGCCTAGCACAGATACGCAGTATTTT
TRBJ1-1	TRBD1	.	TRBV12-3/TRBV12-4	CASSPGQGRAEAFF	TGTGCCAGCAGCCCGGGACAGGGTAGGGCTGAAGCTTTCTTT
TRBJ1-2	.	.	TRBV10-3	CAISDGQGDGYTF	TGTGCCATCAGTGACGGACAAGGGGATGGCTACACCTTC
TRBJ2-3	.	few	TRBV4-1	CASSPYPGEVTDTQYF	TGCGCCAGCAGTCCCTACCCAGGGGAAGTGACAGATACGCAGTATTTT
TRBJ1-1	.	.	TRBV7-8	CASSRMRDTEAFF	TGTGCCAGCAGCAGAATGCGGGACACTGAAGCTTTCTTT
TRBJ1-5	.	.	TRBV6-6	CASSPQGKQPQHF	TGTGCCAGCAGCCCACAGGGAAAACAGCCCCAGCATTTT
TRBJ2-5	.	.	TRBV4-3	CASSPGPGTLQTQYF	TGCGCCAGCAGCCCCGGCCCTGGGACATTGCAGACCCAGTACTTC
TRBJ1-2	.	few	TRBV24-1	CATRLLAAQNYGYTF	TGTGCCACCAGGTTATTGGCAGCCCAAAACTATGGCTACACCTTC
TRBJ2-1	.	many	TRBV10-3	CAISESRNEQFF	TGTGCCATCAGTGAGTCTAGGAATGAGCAGTTCTTC
TRBJ1-6	TRBD1	.	TRBV9	CASSVGDRGRNSPLHF	TGTGCCAGCAGCGTTGGGGACAGGGGGCGGAATTCACCCCTCCACTTT